This T cell receptor (beta chain) came from a study of technical replicates of blood from a handful of donors. Assay: immunoSEQ multiplex PCR; the TCRdb copy retains only in-frame clones and omits some. The table includes around 81,000 clones, 80% to 90% detected once. Specimen: PBMCs. The sequence derives from a human donor in good health. Some clones in this sample may be carry-over from other donors' samples.

This CDR3 reads CASSWATGGLYGYTF. In DNA, the CDR3 is TGTGCCAGCAGTTGGGCCACAGGGGGCCTCTATGGCTACACCTTC. The chain uses TRBV27 and TRBJ1-2; 9 bases are a match to TRBD1. The germline CDR1 and CDR2 sequences are MNHEY and SMNVEV (reference sequence). This CDR3 has 15 residues. Trimming took 4 bases from V and 4 from J; bases not matched to a gene: 7.